Sequencing of this T cell receptor beta chain was carried out in a study of breast tumors, draining lymph nodes, adjacent tissues. This CDR3 is built from 15 residues. J was trimmed by 3 bases and V by 1 base; bases with no gene match: 4. The germline gives CDR1 DFQATT, CDR2 SNEGSKA (reference sequence). TCRdb independently ran MiXCR on the multiplex PCR reads; one entry per CDR3 protein. The sample has tens of thousands of distinct CDR3 sequences, around 23% seen once. Study results and limitations: Tumor TCR diversity was below lymph nodes but above nontumor tissue. The data were judged consistent with most tumor T cells coming from lymph node and expanding in tumor. Tumor T cell lymph node origin was a supported hypothesis, not proven. Tumor and nontumor repertoires were significantly more similar in luminal-like than in basal-like breast cancer.

This clonotype is classed as large. Its antigen is as yet unknown. Source material: breast tumor tissue. The chain joins TRBV20-1 to TRBJ2-7, with 12 bases that match TRBD2. This clonotype was sampled from a female donor with breast cancer. Some clones in this sample may be carry-over from other donors' samples. CDR3 DNA: TGCAGTGCTAGAGGGACTAGCGGGATCGGCTACGAGCAGTACTTC. Translating it yields CSARGTSGIGYEQYF.